What follows are 15 T cell receptor beta chains derived from one specimen sequenced in a study of low-dose radiotherapy and immunotherapy resistance in tumors. Both TCRalpha and TCRbeta chains were reverse transcribed with V-gene-specific primers. With a constant-region primer and a V-primer adapter, TCRs were subjected to 20 PCR cycles of amplification. TCRdb reanalysed the reads using MiXCR and keeps one entry per CDR3 protein. The repertoire holds roughly 18,000 distinct CDR3 sequences, with under 80% as singletons. The receptors come from a human donor with advanced metastatic prostate, ovarian, gallbladder or colorectal cancer (not recorded which). This table probably holds off-target reads from a library built for another chain.

This clonotype showed up just once. V usage is TRBV5-1 and J usage is TRBJ2-7; tentative D call: TRBD1 (6 bases). The CDR3 has 16 amino acids. Germline V gene lookup returns CDR1 SGHRS and CDR2 YFSETQ. The V and J ends lost 4 bases and 0 bases respectively, with 17 bases between them. DNA of the CDR3: TGCGCCAGCAGCGTCACTACTAACAGGGTCTCCTACGAGCAGTACTTC. Its protein product is CASSVTTNRVSYEQYF.

V and J are TRBV19 and TRBJ2-1; 13 nucleotides line up with TRBD2. The V and J ends lost 6 bases and 13 bases, in that order; junction bases with no gene match: 12. Per germline, CDR1 LNHDA and CDR2 SQIVND (reference sequence). This CDR3 is 15 amino acids long. This CDR3 reads CASRLPSGTSGKQFF. CDR3 nucleotides: TGTGCCAGTAGACTCCCCTCCGGGACTAGCGGGAAACAGTTCTTC.

The table lists this clonotype with a count of one. V usage is TRBV6-2 or TRBV6-3 and J usage is TRBJ2-3; tentative D call: TRBD1 (5 bases). Trimming cost V 6 bases and J 0 bases, with 10 bases left between them. Germline CDR1 is MNHEY and CDR2 is SVGEGT. This CDR3 has 14 amino acids. CDR3 protein: CASRRRGSTDTQYF. CDR3 in DNA: TGTGCCAGCAGAAGAAGGGGCAGCACAGATACGCAGTATTTT.

This clonotype was counted only a few times. The rearrangement uses TRBV5-1 and TRBJ2-7, with unresolved D. The CDR3 has 11 residues. V lost 0 bases and J 4 bases, leaving 2 bases between the germline ends. Germline V gene lookup returns CDR1 SGHRS and CDR2 YFSETQ. The CDR3 DNA is TGCGCCAGCAGCTTGGGTTACGAGCAGTACTTC. Amino acids: CASSLGYEQYF. Drawing the rest from reference TRBV5-1 and TRBJ2-7, the complete variable domain is KAGVTQTPRYLIKTRGQQVTLSCSPISGHRSVSWYQQTPGQGLQFLFEYFSETQRNKGNFPGRFSGRQFSNSRSEMNVSTLELGDSALYLCASSLGYEQYFGPGTRLTVT.

Notes on this clonotype: At one boundary the junction diverges from the germline segment, which might be a read error. The chain is built from TRBV2 and TRBJ2-5; 8 bases line up with TRBD1. Germline assignment: CDR1 SNHLY and CDR2 FYNNEI. This CDR3 spans 11 amino acids. The CDR3 nucleotides read TGTGCCAGCAGCCGCCGGGACAGGCCGGACTTC. Protein sequence: CASSRRDRPDF.

The chain combines TRBV19 with TRBJ1-2, with D possibly TRBD1 on 5 matching bases. Germline loops: CDR1 LNHDA, CDR2 SQIVND (reference sequence). Trimming cost V 4 bases and J 4 bases, with 10 bases left between them. The CDR3 is made up of 13 amino acids. In DNA, the CDR3 is TGTGCCAGTAGTAGATCAGGGTTCTATGGCTACACCTTC. It yields the protein CASSRSGFYGYTF.

The V gene is TRBV5-4, the J gene TRBJ1-1; the D gene is possibly TRBD1 (5 bases). Germline V gene sequence: CDR1 SGHNT, CDR2 YYREEE (reference sequence). This CDR3 has 16 residues. V was shortened by 3 bases and J by 2 bases, with 17 bases between the two germline ends. In nucleotides, the CDR3 is TGTGCCAGCAGCTACCCCCACGGGGGTACCAACACTGAAGCTTTCTTT. Residues: CASSYPHGGTNTEAFF.

The chain has TRBV10-2 and TRBJ1-1; 8 nucleotides line up with TRBD1. The germline CDR1 and CDR2 sequences are WSHSY and SAAADI. The CDR3 extends over 15 amino acids. Trimming at V came to 5 bases and at J to 4 bases, leaving 9 bases not matched to a gene. The CDR3 protein is CASSIGQGRGTEAFF. The CDR3 DNA reads as TGCGCCAGCAGTATCGGACAGGGTCGGGGCACTGAAGCTTTCTTT.

The J gene is TRBJ1-1, the V gene TRBV28; D is unresolved. CDR3 size: 14 residues. Trimming took 2 bases from V and 1 from J, leaving 8 bases between them. CDR1 is MDHEN and CDR2 is SYDVKM in the germline V gene. CDR3 sequence reads: CASSLAFPNTEAFF. CDR3 bases: TGTGCCAGCAGTTTAGCTTTCCCGAACACTGAAGCTTTCTTT.

For the CDR3, the DNA is TGTGCCAGCAGCTTAGGGTCCGGGATCAGAGCGAACACCGGGGAGCTGTTTTTT. The encoded protein is CASSLGSGIRANTGELFF. This sequence joins TRBV7-9 and TRBJ2-2, with a tentative D call TRBD2 (5 bases). The V end lost 1 base, the J end lost 0 bases, and 15 bases lay between the germline ends. This CDR3 contains 18 residues. The V gene's germline CDR1 is SEHNR and CDR2 FQNEAQ (reference sequence).

This rearrangement joins TRBV30 to TRBJ2-7; D ambiguous. Germline CDR1 reads GTSNPN; CDR2 reads SVGIG (reference sequence). The CDR3 covers 15 residues. The germline V and J ends were trimmed by 3 bases and 4 bases, with 19 bases remaining between them. The CDR3 DNA is TGTGCCTGGAGGGCCAAGGCCAGTCGATTGTACGAGCAGTACTTC. Protein sequence: CAWRAKASRLYEQYF. The full variable domain, rest sourced from reference TRBV30 and TRBJ2-7, is SQTIHQWPATLVQPVGSPLSLECTVEGTSNPNLYWYRQAAGRGLQLLFYSVGIGQISSEVPQNLSASRPQDRQFILSSKKLLLSDSGFYLCAWRAKASRLYEQYFGPGTRLTVT.

V and J are TRBV6-2 or TRBV6-3 and TRBJ2-3; 9 bases line up with TRBD2. Looked up from germline, CDR1 is MNHEY and CDR2 is SVGEGT. V dropped 10 bases and J dropped 4; count of bases not matched to a gene: 9. The CDR3 sequence is 14 residues long. Written as DNA, the CDR3 is TGTGCCACCCTCGGCGGGAGGGAGCCAGATACGCAGTATTTT. Translation gives CATLGGREPDTQYF.

This chain joins TRBV12-3 or TRBV12-4 and TRBJ2-1; 14 bases fit TRBD2. Trimming at V came to 6 bases and at J to 5 bases, leaving 12 bases not matched to a gene. The CDR3 totals 18 residues. CDR3 protein: CASRDGTSGSAMNNEQFF. The CDR3 coding sequence is TGTGCCAGCAGAGACGGGACTAGCGGGAGTGCTATGAACAATGAGCAGTTCTTC.

The count of this clonotype is one. This chain links TRBV6-2 or TRBV6-3 with TRBJ1-5; a weak D match, TRBD1 (5 bases). V was shortened by 2 bases and J by 5 bases, with 16 bases between the two germline ends. CDR3 length: 16 amino acids. From germline, CDR1 is MNHEY and CDR2 SVGEGT. CDR3 amino acids: CASSYVRSAGHQPQHF. In nucleotides, the CDR3 is TGTGCCAGCAGTTACGTTCGCTCGGCAGGGCATCAGCCCCAGCATTTT.

V is TRBV4-2 and J is TRBJ2-3; 9 positions match TRBD2. Germline CDR1 LGHNA, CDR2 YNFKEQ. The CDR3 loop spans 16 amino acids. V lost 4 bases and J lost 4; bases outside the gene matches: 9. CDR3 nucleotides: TGTGCCAGCAGCCCTCGGGGGGGCGGGGGGGCAGATACGCAGTATTTT. Protein product: CASSPRGGGGADTQYF.